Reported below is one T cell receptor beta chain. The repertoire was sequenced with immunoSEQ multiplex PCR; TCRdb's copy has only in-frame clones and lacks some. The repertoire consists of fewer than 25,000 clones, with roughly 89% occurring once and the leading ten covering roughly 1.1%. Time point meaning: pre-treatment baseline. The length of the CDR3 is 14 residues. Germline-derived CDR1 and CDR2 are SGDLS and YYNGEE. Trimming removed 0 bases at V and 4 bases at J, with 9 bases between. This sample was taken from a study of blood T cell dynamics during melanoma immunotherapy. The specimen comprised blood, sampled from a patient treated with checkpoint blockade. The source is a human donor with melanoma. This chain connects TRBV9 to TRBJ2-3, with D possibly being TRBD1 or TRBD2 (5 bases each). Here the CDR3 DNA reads TGTGCCAGCAGCGTAGGGCAGGGAGCAGATACGCAGTATTTT. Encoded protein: CASSVGQGADTQYF.